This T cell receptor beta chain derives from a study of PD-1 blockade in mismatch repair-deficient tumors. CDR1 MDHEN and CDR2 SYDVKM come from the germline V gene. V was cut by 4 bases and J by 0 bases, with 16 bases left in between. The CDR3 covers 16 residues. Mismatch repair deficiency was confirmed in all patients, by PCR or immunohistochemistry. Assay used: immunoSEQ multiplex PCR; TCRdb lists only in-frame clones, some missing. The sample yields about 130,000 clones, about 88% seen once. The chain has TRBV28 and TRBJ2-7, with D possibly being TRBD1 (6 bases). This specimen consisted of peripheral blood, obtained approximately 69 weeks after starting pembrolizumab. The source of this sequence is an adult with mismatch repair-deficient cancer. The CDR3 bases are TGTGCCAGCAGTTCTCACAGACAGGAAAACTCCTACGAGCAGTACTTC. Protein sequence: CASSSHRQENSYEQYF.